These T cell receptor beta chains were read from a single sample in a study of blood T cells in healthy people across ages. One entry per CDR3 protein results from TCRdb running MiXCR on the 5' RACE reads. Seen here are approximately 2,000,000 distinct CDR3 sequences, approximately 39% observed once, and the top ten hold under 25%. Material for sequencing was blood. The receptors stem from a human donor in good health. Each CDR3 is given with its conserved first and last residue. Each record gives: CDR3 DNA, CDR3 protein, CDR3 length, J gene, V gene, D gene, clone size. D genes are given only for firm matches. Part of the rows lack a size; the others show once, few, many or a class for expanded clones.

TGTGCCAGCAGCTCCCTCGAGGTCGGAGAAAAACTGTTTTTT | CASSSLEVGEKLFF | 14 | TRBJ1-4 | TRBV7-2 | . | few
TGTGCCAGCACCACACAGGTGGCGGGGGCCCTTTCTAGCACAGATACGCAGTATTTT | CASTTQVAGALSSTDTQYF | 19 | TRBJ2-3 | TRBV12-3/TRBV12-4 | . | .
TGTGCCAGCAGCGTAGTAACCTACGGGGATGGCTACACCTTC | CASSVVTYGDGYTF | 14 | TRBJ1-2 | TRBV9 | . | few
TGCAGTGCTTCCCGACCGGCGGAATCCTACGAGCAGTACTTC | CSASRPAESYEQYF | 14 | TRBJ2-7 | TRBV20-1 | . | few
TGTGCCAGCTCACCACCGGATTTTTGGGGGTCCTACAATGAGCAGTTCTTC | CASSPPDFWGSYNEQFF | 17 | TRBJ2-1 | TRBV18 | . | few
TGCGCCAGCACCGCACCGGGAGGTAGGAACGAGCAGTACTTC | CASTAPGGRNEQYF | 14 | TRBJ2-7 | TRBV5-1 | TRBD2 | .
TGTGCCAGCAGCTTAGGCCTAGAGGGACAGGGCTACGAGCAGTACTTC | CASSLGLEGQGYEQYF | 16 | TRBJ2-7 | TRBV7-8 | TRBD1 | .
TGTGCCAGCAGCCAAGACCTGCAGGGAACGGCTGGCTACACCTTC | CASSQDLQGTAGYTF | 15 | TRBJ1-2 | TRBV4-2 | . | .
TGTGCCAGCAGCGACGGGGGCGGGGAAAAACTGTTTTTT | CASSDGGGEKLFF | 13 | TRBJ1-4 | TRBV9 | . | once
TGTGCCAGCAGCCCAACCCTGGGGATGGGCTCCTACAATGAGCAGTTCTTC | CASSPTLGMGSYNEQFF | 17 | TRBJ2-1 | TRBV7-9 | . | .
TGTGCCAGCAGTGATTCACTAGAGTGGGATACGCAGTATTTT | CASSDSLEWDTQYF | 14 | TRBJ2-3 | TRBV2 | . | few
TGTGCCAGCAGCTTATCGGGGGGGGCCTTGAGGGGAGAGACCCAGTACTTC | CASSLSGGALRGETQYF | 17 | TRBJ2-5 | TRBV7-2 | TRBD2 | .
TGTGCCAGCAGCCGAGGGGGGCACAGCTCCTATAATTCACCCCTCCACTTT | CASSRGGHSSYNSPLHF | 17 | TRBJ1-6 | TRBV6-1 | . | few
TGTGCCAGCAGCTTGAACCAAGGACCGTATGGCTACACCTTC | CASSLNQGPYGYTF | 14 | TRBJ1-2 | TRBV7-9 | . | many
TGCAGTGCTAGAGACTTCGGCGAGACCCAGTACTTC | CSARDFGETQYF | 12 | TRBJ2-5 | TRBV20-1 | . | many
TGTGCCAGCAGCTTAGCCCATCGTTACACTGAAGCTTTCTTT | CASSLAHRYTEAFF | 14 | TRBJ1-1 | TRBV7-9 | . | .
TGCGCCAGCAGCCAAGGGTCAGGGGGGACCTCTGCGGCTGAAGCTTTCTTT | CASSQGSGGTSAAEAFF | 17 | TRBJ1-1 | TRBV4-3 | TRBD1 | .
TGTGCCAGCAGCCCCATTGGGGGAGGGTCCGATGAGCAGTTCTTC | CASSPIGGGSDEQFF | 15 | TRBJ2-1 | TRBV28 | TRBD2 | .
TGTGCCAGCAGCTACCTAGCGGGGACTAACTACAATGAGCAGTTCTTC | CASSYLAGTNYNEQFF | 16 | TRBJ2-1 | TRBV7-3 | TRBD2 | few
TGTGCCAGCAACCCGGGACAACCTTATGGCTACACCTTC | CASNPGQPYGYTF | 13 | TRBJ1-2 | TRBV6-2/TRBV6-3 | . | .
TGTGCCAGCAGCCCACAGGGACAAAAGAACTATGGCTACACCTTC | CASSPQGQKNYGYTF | 15 | TRBJ1-2 | TRBV3-1 | . | .
TGTGCCAGCAGCTTCATTACAGGCTACACCTTC | CASSFITGYTF | 11 | TRBJ1-2 | TRBV14 | . | .
TGTGCCAGCAGCTTAATGGGAAGGTCTGGGGCCAACGTCCTGACTTTC | CASSLMGRSGANVLTF | 16 | TRBJ2-6 | TRBV7-2 | . | .
TGTGCCACCACGGCAGGCCGAGGCTCCTACGAGCAGTACTTC | CATTAGRGSYEQYF | 14 | TRBJ2-7 | TRBV19 | . | few
TGTGCCAGCAGTTTGGGCCCAACGGAACTTTTCACAGATACGCAGTATTTT | CASSLGPTELFTDTQYF | 17 | TRBJ2-3 | TRBV27 | . | few
TGTGCCAGCAGCACCATCGGGAGCGTCCAGCATTTT | CASSTIGSVQHF | 12 | TRBJ1-5 | TRBV12-3/TRBV12-4 | . | .
TGTGCCACCAGTGATTTTAGCCGCAATGAGCAGTTCTTC | CATSDFSRNEQFF | 13 | TRBJ2-1 | TRBV24-1 | . | .
TGCGCCAGCAGCCCTAGCGGGGGGGTGAAGGATACGCAGTATTTT | CASSPSGGVKDTQYF | 15 | TRBJ2-3 | TRBV5-1 | TRBD2 | .
TGTGCCAGCAGTATCAGGGGGGCGGGCAATCAGCCCCAGCATTTT | CASSIRGAGNQPQHF | 15 | TRBJ1-5 | TRBV28 | TRBD1 | .
TGTGCCAGCAGCTTTGAGTACACAGATACGCAGTATTTT | CASSFEYTDTQYF | 13 | TRBJ2-3 | TRBV7-8 | . | few
TGCAGCGTCTTCAGCGGGGGAGGCGGGGAGCTGTTTTTT | CSVFSGGGGELFF | 13 | TRBJ2-2 | TRBV29-1 | TRBD2 | .
TGCAGTGCTAGAGATCCTAGCGGGGGGTTCTCCTACGAGCAGTACTTC | CSARDPSGGFSYEQYF | 16 | TRBJ2-7 | TRBV20-1 | TRBD2 | few
TGTGCCAGCAGCCGACCGAACAGGGCGGTTGGGACCGGGGAGCTGTTTTTT | CASSRPNRAVGTGELFF | 17 | TRBJ2-2 | TRBV4-2 | . | .
TGCAGTGCTAGGGACAGGGCGGATGAAAAACTGTTTTTT | CSARDRADEKLFF | 13 | TRBJ1-4 | TRBV20-1 | TRBD1 | once
TGTGCCAGCAGGGGCAAGTTTGGCCGACGGGGAAAAGAGACCCAGTACTTC | CASRGKFGRRGKETQYF | 17 | TRBJ2-5 | TRBV28 | . | .
TGCAGTGCTAGACCAAGACAGGGTTACTATGGCTACACCTTC | CSARPRQGYYGYTF | 14 | TRBJ1-2 | TRBV20-1 | TRBD1 | .
TGTGCCAGCAGCAAAGGGTCTTTTACGACAGGCATCTCCTACGAGCAGTACTTC | CASSKGSFTTGISYEQYF | 18 | TRBJ2-7 | TRBV21-1 | . | .
TGTGCCAGCAGTCCCCCTATCCGGGTAGATGGCTACACCTTC | CASSPPIRVDGYTF | 14 | TRBJ1-2 | TRBV7-9 | . | few
TGCAGTGCTAGAGATAGGGTGGGAAGCTCCTACAATGAGCAGTTCTTC | CSARDRVGSSYNEQFF | 16 | TRBJ2-1 | TRBV20-1 | . | few
TGTGCCAGCAGTCAGGCTCGGGAGGAGACCCAGTACTTC | CASSQAREETQYF | 13 | TRBJ2-5 | TRBV12-3/TRBV12-4 | . | .
TGTGCCAGCACTAAAGAGATGCAGGGAAGTCCCTACGAGCAGTACTTC | CASTKEMQGSPYEQYF | 16 | TRBJ2-7 | TRBV5-5 | . | .
TGCGCCAGCAGCCCCCGGGTGGGGACGCTCTATGGCTACACCTTC | CASSPRVGTLYGYTF | 15 | TRBJ1-2 | TRBV5-1 | . | .
TGTGCCAGCAGTCCGGAGGGGACAGGGGAGAGGCGGCATGGCTACACCTTC | CASSPEGTGERRHGYTF | 17 | TRBJ1-2 | TRBV5-4 | TRBD1 | few
TGTGCCAGCAGCTTAGATGGCAGGGCGCATGGCTACACCTTC | CASSLDGRAHGYTF | 14 | TRBJ1-2 | TRBV7-2 | . | .
TGCGCCAGCAGCCCTGAGGTAGCGGGTGTTTCGCAAGAGACCCAGTACTTC | CASSPEVAGVSQETQYF | 17 | TRBJ2-5 | TRBV4-1 | TRBD2 | .
TGTGCCAGCAGCCCACTTAGAGGTCGGAACAACCAAGAGACCCAGTACTTC | CASSPLRGRNNQETQYF | 17 | TRBJ2-5 | TRBV7-9 | . | few
TGCAGTGCTAGAGAATGGGGGGGGGGACAGGGTAGGTACGAGCAGTACTTC | CSAREWGGGQGRYEQYF | 17 | TRBJ2-7 | TRBV20-1 | TRBD1 | .
TGTGCCACCAGCGAAGACCGGGACAGGGGTGGCTACACCTTC | CATSEDRDRGGYTF | 14 | TRBJ1-2 | TRBV24-1 | TRBD1 | .
TGTGCCAGCGTCGGGGGGAGACTGACTGGGGCCAACGTCCTGACTTTC | CASVGGRLTGANVLTF | 16 | TRBJ2-6 | TRBV12-3/TRBV12-4 | TRBD2 | .
TGTGCCAGCAGCCGCGACAGGGACCAAGAGACCCAGTACTTC | CASSRDRDQETQYF | 14 | TRBJ2-5 | TRBV6-6 | TRBD1 | many
TGCAGCGTTCCTTCGGGAGGAGTCGGCGAGCAGTACTTC | CSVPSGGVGEQYF | 13 | TRBJ2-7 | TRBV29-1 | TRBD2 | few
TGTGCCAGTAGTACGCAAGGGACCTTCTACGAGCAGTACTTC | CASSTQGTFYEQYF | 14 | TRBJ2-7 | TRBV19 | . | .
TGTGCCAGCAGCCACGGACTGGGGAAGACCCAGTTCTTC | CASSHGLGKTQFF | 13 | TRBJ2-1 | TRBV6-1 | . | .
TGTGCCAGCAGTTACCCCTCAGGACAGGGGTTAGTAAGACCCCAGCATTTT | CASSYPSGQGLVRPQHF | 17 | TRBJ1-5 | TRBV6-2/TRBV6-3 | TRBD1 | .
TGTGCCAGCAGTTACGGCGGCGGGGTGGGCTACGAGCAGTACTTC | CASSYGGGVGYEQYF | 15 | TRBJ2-7 | TRBV6-2/TRBV6-3 | . | .